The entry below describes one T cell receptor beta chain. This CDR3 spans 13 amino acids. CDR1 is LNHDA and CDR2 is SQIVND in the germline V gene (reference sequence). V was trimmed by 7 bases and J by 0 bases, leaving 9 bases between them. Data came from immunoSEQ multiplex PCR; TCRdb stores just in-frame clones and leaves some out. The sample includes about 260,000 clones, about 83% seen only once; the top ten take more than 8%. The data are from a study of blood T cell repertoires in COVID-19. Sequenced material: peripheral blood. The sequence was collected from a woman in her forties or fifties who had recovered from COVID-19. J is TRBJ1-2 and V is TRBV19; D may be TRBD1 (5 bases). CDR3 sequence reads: CASTLTANYGYTF. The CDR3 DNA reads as TGTGCCAGTACCCTGACAGCTAACTATGGCTACACCTTC.